This entry lists 20 T cell receptor beta chains sequenced from one sample in a study of blood T cells in healthy people across ages. The authors ran a second PCR of about 7 to 11 cycles using a sample-barcoded 5' primer and a J-beta primer mix. TCRdb used MiXCR to reprocess the 5' RACE reads, holding one entry per CDR3 protein. This table holds about 1.5 million distinct CDR3 sequences, roughly two fifths found once. The material sequenced was blood. These receptors came from a woman aged 18-35 years in good health.

CDR3 coding DNA: TGTGCCAGCAATATGTTGAGGGGGATGACAGATACGCAGTATTTT. This codes for CASNMLRGMTDTQYF. V and J are TRBV6-5 and TRBJ2-3; D possibly corresponds to TRBD1 (6 bases). The CDR3 has 15 residues. CDR1 MNHEY and CDR2 SVGAGI come from the germline V gene. V was cut by 7 bases and J by 3 bases, with 17 bases left in between.

This clonotype turned up a few times. The rearrangement links TRBV28 to TRBJ2-1; 10 bases match TRBD2. The J call may be mistaken, given a closer DNA end match to TRBJ2-7. The V gene's germline CDR1 is MDHEN and CDR2 SYDVKM. The CDR3 is made up of 15 amino acids. Here the CDR3 reads CASSKLAGSYNEQYF. CDR3 in DNA: TGTGCCAGCAGTAAACTAGCGGGATCCTACAATGAGCAGTACTTC.

The chain couples TRBV12-3 or TRBV12-4 to TRBJ2-7, with D possibly matching TRBD1 (5 bases). Trimming took 1 base from V and 2 from J, leaving 24 bases between them. CDR3 length: 19 amino acids. This CDR3 reads CASSLGAGFSHFIPYEQYF. The CDR3 DNA sequence: TGTGCCAGCAGTTTAGGGGCAGGGTTCTCTCATTTTATTCCCTACGAGCAGTACTTC.

The CDR3 is CASSPHFADTEAFF. The DNA for the CDR3 is TGTGCCAGCAGCCCTCACTTTGCGGACACTGAAGCTTTCTTT. This chain connects TRBV7-2 to TRBJ1-1; D ambiguous. This CDR3 contains 14 residues. Germline values: CDR1 SGHTA, CDR2 FQGNSA. V lost 5 bases and J 3 bases, leaving 13 bases between the germline ends.

The chain is built from TRBV5-1 and TRBJ2-3; possible D gene TRBD1, 6 bases. The germline V gene has CDR1 SGHRS and CDR2 YFSETQ. Deletions cut 4 bases from V and 0 bases from J, with 21 bases between. This CDR3 has 18 residues. The CDR3 loop is CASSHPGGQTTSTDTQYF. The CDR3 DNA sequence: TGCGCCAGCAGCCATCCGGGTGGACAGACGACTAGCACAGATACGCAGTATTTT.

The chain couples TRBV6-5 to TRBJ2-2; D is ambiguous. This CDR3 comprises 13 residues. Trimming removed 6 bases from V and 3 bases from J, with 8 bases in between. CDR1 and CDR2 from the germline V gene are MNHEY and SVGAGI. The DNA of the CDR3 is TGTGCCAGCAGAGCTTTGGACACCGGGGAGCTGTTTTTT. Translating it yields CASRALDTGELFF.

Comment on this clonotype: One junction end disagrees with the germline gene, perhaps due to a read error. The V call is TRBV7-9, the J call TRBJ2-3, with D possibly TRBD2 on 5 matching bases. This CDR3 spans 15 amino acids. Germline V gene lookup returns CDR1 SEHNR and CDR2 FQNEAQ (reference sequence). CDR3 DNA: TGCGCCAGCAGCCACCATAGCGATGGGACAGATACGCAGTATTTT. This encodes CASSHHSDGTDTQYF.

The chain has TRBV7-2 and TRBJ2-1, with 11 bases fitting TRBD2. Trimming at V came to 5 bases and at J to 8 bases, leaving 14 bases not matched to a gene. CDR1 is SGHTA and CDR2 is FQGNSA in the germline V gene. The CDR3 has 17 residues. The CDR3 sequence is CASSLKVVASGRHEQFF. CDR3 DNA sequence: TGTGCCAGCAGCCTAAAAGTGGTGGCTAGCGGGAGGCATGAGCAGTTCTTC.

The chain recombines TRBV6-1 with TRBJ1-5, with a tentative D call TRBD1 (6 bases). This CDR3 is 16 amino acids long. V shed 5 bases and J shed 2 bases, with 16 bases lying between them. CDR1 and CDR2 from the germline V gene are MNHNS and SASEGT. CDR3 residues: CASSLYRQVGNQPQHF. The CDR3 region has the DNA TGTGCCAGCAGTTTATACCGACAGGTCGGCAATCAGCCCCAGCATTTT.

The chain is built from TRBV6-2 or TRBV6-3 and TRBJ1-2; TRBD1 matches 9 bases. Germline CDR1 is MNHEY and CDR2 is SVGEGT. This CDR3 has 14 residues. V trimming: 6 bases; J trimming: 8 bases; junction bases outside the gene matches: 10. The CDR3 nucleotides read TGTGCCAGCAGGAAGGACAGGGGAAGCTACGGCTACACCTTC. This encodes CASRKDRGSYGYTF.

In this sample, this clonotype turned up a few times. The CDR3 protein is CASSFARVYNSPLHF. CDR3 sequence (DNA): TGTGCCAGCAGTTTTGCCAGGGTCTATAATTCACCCCTCCACTTT. The rearrangement joins TRBV28 to TRBJ1-6, with a possible D match to TRBD1 (5 bases). Deletions cut 3 bases from V and 3 bases from J, with 9 bases between. CDR3 length: 15 residues. Per germline, CDR1 MDHEN and CDR2 SYDVKM.

This clonotype has just one count. The J gene is TRBJ2-7, the V gene TRBV10-2, with a tentative D call TRBD2 (5 bases). The better agreement between TRBJ2-5 and the DNA end casts doubt on the J call. The length of the CDR3 is 14 residues. Germline V CDR1 and CDR2: WSHSY, SAAADI. The CDR3 region is CASSDPGDDETQYF. The CDR3 nucleotides read TGCGCCAGCAGTGACCCCGGGGATGATGAGACCCAGTACTTC.

This clonotype was seen a handful of times. The rearrangement uses TRBV7-8 and TRBJ2-5, with D tentatively TRBD2 (5 bases). The CDR3 is 16 residues long. Trimming took off 4 bases at V and 3 bases at J, with 18 bases between the two ends. Germline CDR1 and CDR2: SGHVS and FQNEAQ. DNA of the CDR3: TGTGCCAGCAGCTCCCCTTCAGGCGGGTCTGAAGAGACCCAGTACTTC. It specifies CASSSPSGGSEETQYF.

The chain joins TRBV6-6 to TRBJ2-3; no clear D. V was trimmed by 2 bases and J by 6 bases, leaving 15 bases between them. This CDR3 has 15 amino acids. Germline CDR1 is MNHNY and CDR2 is SVGAGI (reference sequence). DNA for the CDR3: TGTGCCAGCAGTTACGGCAGTCTCGGTGGGGATACGCAGTATTTT. Its protein product is CASSYGSLGGDTQYF.

This clonotype is a singleton in its sample. An end of the junction differs from the germline gene, which may be a read error. J is TRBJ2-1 and V is TRBV7-7; TRBD1 matches at 10 bases. Germline CDR1 is SSHAT and CDR2 is FNYEAQ (reference sequence). The CDR3 has 15 residues. The CDR3, as DNA: TGTGCTAGCAGCTCCGTGACAGGGGGCAGGAATGAGCAGTTCTTC. As protein: CASSSVTGGRNEQFF. Looking up the rest from reference TRBV7-7 and TRBJ2-1 gives the full variable domain: GAGVSQSPRYKVTKRGQDVTLRCDPISSHATLYWYQQALGQGPEFLTYFNYEAQPDKSGLPSDRFSAERPEGSISTLTIQRTEQRDSAMYRCASSSVTGGRNEQFFGPGTRLTVL.

This clonotype has only a few counts. This chain joins TRBV29-1 and TRBJ1-2, with D possibly matching TRBD1 (5 bases). Looked up from germline, CDR1 is SQVTM and CDR2 is ANQGSEA. CDR3 length: 14 amino acids. V lost 4 bases, J lost 0 bases, and 12 bases lay in between. CDR3 amino acids: CSVGGRVSNYGYTF. CDR3 DNA: TGCAGCGTTGGGGGGAGGGTTTCTAACTATGGCTACACCTTC. The full variable domain, with the rest looked up from reference TRBV29-1 and TRBJ1-2, is SAVISQKPSRDICQRGTSLTIQCQVDSQVTMMFWYRQQPGQSLTLIATANQGSEATYESGFVIDKFPISRPNLTFSTLTVSNMSPEDSSIYLCSVGGRVSNYGYTFGSGTRLTVV.

This clonotype was seen more than once but under ten times. The chain uses TRBV24-1 and TRBJ2-4; 7 bases fit TRBD2. This CDR3 spans 15 amino acids. CDR1 and CDR2 (germline): KGHDR, SFDVKD. J was trimmed by 6 bases and V by 4 bases; bases with no gene match: 8. The CDR3 protein is CATSEAGPGGNIQYF. CDR3 coding DNA: TGTGCCACCAGTGAGGCAGGGCCGGGGGGAAACATTCAGTACTTC.

This chain joins TRBV6-5 and TRBJ2-7; 8 positions match TRBD1. The CDR3 has 16 amino acids. V shed 4 bases, J shed 7 bases, and the junction held 15 bases outside the gene matches. Germline CDR1 and CDR2: MNHEY and SVGAGI. The CDR3 DNA reads as TGTGCCAGCAGTTGGAGGACAGGGCATTCGTACAATGAGCAGTACTTC. This codes for CASSWRTGHSYNEQYF.

The V call is TRBV6-5, the J call TRBJ2-7; 7 bases line up with TRBD1. The CDR3 length is 14 residues. Trimming took 5 bases from V and 3 from J; bases not matched to a gene: 7. Germline-derived CDR1 and CDR2 are MNHEY and SVGAGI. The CDR3 protein is CASSLQGDLYEQYF. In DNA, the CDR3 is TGTGCCAGCAGTCTCCAGGGGGACCTCTACGAGCAGTACTTC.

The rearrangement joins TRBV4-1 to TRBJ2-2; 7 positions match TRBD1. The CDR3 is made up of 13 amino acids. After removal of 10 bases from V and 2 bases from J, the junction contained 4 bases not matched to a gene. Germline assignment: CDR1 MGHRA and CDR2 YSYEKL. The DNA of the CDR3 is TGCGCCACCGGGGACAGTAACACCGGGGAGCTGTTTTTT. It specifies CATGDSNTGELFF.